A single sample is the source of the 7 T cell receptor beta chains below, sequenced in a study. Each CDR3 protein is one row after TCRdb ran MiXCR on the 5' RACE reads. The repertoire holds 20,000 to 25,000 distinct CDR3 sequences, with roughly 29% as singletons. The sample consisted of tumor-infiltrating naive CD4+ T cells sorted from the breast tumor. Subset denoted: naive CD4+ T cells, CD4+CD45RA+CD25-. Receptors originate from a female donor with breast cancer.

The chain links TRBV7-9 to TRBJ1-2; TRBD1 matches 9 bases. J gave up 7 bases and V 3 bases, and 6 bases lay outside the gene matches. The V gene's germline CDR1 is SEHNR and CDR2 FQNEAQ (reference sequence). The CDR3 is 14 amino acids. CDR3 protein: CASSLGQGEVGYTF. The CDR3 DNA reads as TGTGCCAGCAGCTTGGGACAGGGCGAGGTTGGCTACACCTTC.

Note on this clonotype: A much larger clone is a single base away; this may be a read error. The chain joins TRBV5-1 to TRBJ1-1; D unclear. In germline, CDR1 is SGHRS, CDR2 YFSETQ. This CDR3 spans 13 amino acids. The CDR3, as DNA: TGCGCCGGCAGCTTATCCGACAACACTGAAGCTTTCTTT. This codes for CAGSLSDNTEAFF.

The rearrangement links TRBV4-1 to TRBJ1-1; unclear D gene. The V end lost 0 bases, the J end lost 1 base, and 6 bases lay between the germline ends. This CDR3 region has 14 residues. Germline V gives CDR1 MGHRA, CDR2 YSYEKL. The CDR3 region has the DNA TGCGCCAGCAGCCAAGATCCGGGGAACACTGAAGCTTTCTTT. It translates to CASSQDPGNTEAFF.

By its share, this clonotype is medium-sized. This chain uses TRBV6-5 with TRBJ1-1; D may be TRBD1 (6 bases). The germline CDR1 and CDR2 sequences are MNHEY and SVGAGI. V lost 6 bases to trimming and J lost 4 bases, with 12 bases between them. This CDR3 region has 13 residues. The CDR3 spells CASRLQGSTEAFF. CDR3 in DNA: TGTGCCAGCAGACTACAGGGAAGCACTGAAGCTTTCTTT.

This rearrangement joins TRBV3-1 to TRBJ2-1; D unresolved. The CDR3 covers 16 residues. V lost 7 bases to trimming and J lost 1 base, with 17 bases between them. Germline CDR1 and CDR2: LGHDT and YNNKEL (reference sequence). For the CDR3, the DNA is TGTGCCAGCACCCCCGGGCTACGCCTTTCCTACAATGAGCAGTTCTTC. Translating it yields CASTPGLRLSYNEQFF.

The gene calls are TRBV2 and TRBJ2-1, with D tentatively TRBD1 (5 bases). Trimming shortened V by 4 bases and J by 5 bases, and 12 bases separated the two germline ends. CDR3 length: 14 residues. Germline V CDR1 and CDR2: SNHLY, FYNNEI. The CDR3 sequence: CASSARVFNNEQFF. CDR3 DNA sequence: TGTGCCAGCAGTGCCAGGGTTTTTAACAATGAGCAGTTCTTC.

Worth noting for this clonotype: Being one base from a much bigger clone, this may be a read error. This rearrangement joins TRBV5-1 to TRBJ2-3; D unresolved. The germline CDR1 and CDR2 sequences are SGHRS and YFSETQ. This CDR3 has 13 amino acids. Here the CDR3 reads CVSSLGGTDTQYF. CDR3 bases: TGCGTCAGCAGCTTGGGTGGCACAGATACGCAGTATTTT.